The 17 T cell receptor beta chains below were found in one sample sequenced in a study of blood T cell repertoires in COVID-19. The data were produced by immunoSEQ multiplex PCR, yet TCRdb's version contains in-frame clones alone and is incomplete. The table has some 200,000 clones, approximately 82% seen once. The sequenced sample was peripheral blood. All receptors come from a man aged 45 to 65 with active or convalescent COVID-19.

V usage is TRBV6-5 and J usage is TRBJ1-6; 10 bases agree with TRBD1. The germline gives CDR1 MNHEY, CDR2 SVGAGI. Trimming at V came to 0 bases and at J to 8 bases, leaving 1 base not matched to a gene. The CDR3 has 15 residues. CDR3 DNA: TGTGCCAGCAGTTACTCCGGGACAGGGGATTCACCCCTCCACTTT. This translates into CASSYSGTGDSPLHF.

This clone was picked up one time. This chain joins TRBV5-5 and TRBJ1-5, with 7 bases matching TRBD1. V shed 7 bases, J shed 2 bases, and the junction held 9 bases outside the gene matches. Germline values: CDR1 SGHKS, CDR2 YYEKEE (reference sequence). The CDR3 consists of 15 residues. The CDR3 spells CASAIDRVGNQPQHF. The CDR3 coding sequence is TGTGCCAGCGCAATTGACAGGGTCGGCAATCAGCCCCAGCATTTT.

This clone was counted between two and nine times. This chain joins TRBV10-3 and TRBJ1-2, with 8 bases identical to TRBD1. This CDR3 has 13 amino acids. Trimming removed 9 bases from V and 5 bases from J; junction bases left unmatched: 8. CDR1 and CDR2 (germline): ENHRY, SYGVKD. This CDR3 is CAIAPGQAYGYTF. In nucleotides, the CDR3 is TGTGCCATAGCTCCGGGACAGGCGTATGGCTACACCTTC.

The gene calls are TRBV6-5 and TRBJ2-5, with 10 positions matching TRBD1. V lost 5 bases, J lost 5 bases, and 2 bases stayed unmatched. The CDR3 spans 13 residues. Germline assignment: CDR1 MNHEY and CDR2 SVGAGI. Written as DNA, the CDR3 is TGTGCCAGCAGTACGGACAGGGGGGAGACCCAGTACTTC. Protein: CASSTDRGETQYF.

The chain joins TRBV5-6 to TRBJ1-5, with 9 bases matching TRBD1. CDR1 and CDR2 from the germline V gene are SGHDT and YYEEEE. Losses at the gene ends were 3 bases for V and 1 base for J; bases not matched to a gene: 5. The CDR3 loop spans 16 amino acids. The CDR3 sequence is CASSYKDRGSNQPQHF. The CDR3 DNA sequence: TGTGCCAGCAGCTACAAGGACAGGGGAAGCAATCAGCCCCAGCATTTT. Looking up the rest from reference TRBV5-6 and TRBJ1-5 gives the full variable domain: DAGVTQSPTHLIKTRGQQVTLRCSPKSGHDTVSWYQQALGQGPQFIFQYYEEEERQRGNFPDRFSGHQFPNYSSELNVNALLLGDSALYLCASSYKDRGSNQPQHFGDGTRLSIL.

This clone was observed a handful of times. The chain's CDR3 is CASSQGATGINEKLFF. The DNA of the CDR3 is TGTGCCAGCAGCCAAGGTGCCACAGGAATTAATGAAAAACTGTTTTTT. The chain is built from TRBV4-2 and TRBJ1-4, with TRBD1 as a possible D gene (5 bases). Germline V gives CDR1 LGHNA, CDR2 YNFKEQ. The germline V and J ends were trimmed by 1 base and 4 bases, with 13 bases remaining between them. The CDR3 totals 16 residues.

This sequence joins TRBV19 and TRBJ1-5, with 9 bases matching TRBD1. Unmatched junction bases numbered 4, after V lost 7 bases and J lost 3 bases. Germline CDR1 LNHDA, CDR2 SQIVND (reference sequence). The CDR3 runs to 14 residues. CDR3 nucleotides: TGTGCCAGTACGGACAGGGGTTACAATCAGCCCCAGCATTTT. This translates into CASTDRGYNQPQHF.

The chain is built from TRBV19 and TRBJ1-5; D unclear. Germline V gene lookup returns CDR1 LNHDA and CDR2 SQIVND (reference sequence). The CDR3 has 14 amino acids. V was clipped by 7 bases and J by 1 base, with 11 bases between them. CDR3 protein: CASTQGLSNQPQHF. The CDR3 coding sequence is TGTGCCAGTACCCAAGGACTCAGCAATCAGCCCCAGCATTTT.

This clone was seen a single time. The chain joins TRBV23-1 to TRBJ2-1; TRBD2 agrees at 8 bases. TRBV23-1 is an ORF; its function is uncertain. This CDR3 spans 17 amino acids. V was pared by 0 bases and J by 4 bases, with 8 bases of the junction left unmatched. The CDR3 sequence is CASSQSQRERGYNEQFF. CDR3 coding DNA: TGCGCCAGCAGTCAATCGCAGCGGGAGAGAGGGTACAATGAGCAGTTCTTC.

J is TRBJ1-4 and V is TRBV3-1 (or the pseudogene TRBV3-2); D remains unclear. CDR1 is LGHDT, CDR2 YNNKEL, per germline (reference sequence). Trimming cost V 7 bases and J 4 bases, with 4 bases left between them. The CDR3 has 11 amino acids. The chain's CDR3 is CASILNEKLFF. The DNA of the CDR3 is TGTGCCAGCATCCTTAATGAAAAACTGTTTTTT.

This clone was seen only a few times. Other DNA sequences in the sample encode the same CDR3. The rearrangement uses TRBV18 and TRBJ2-1, with 13 bases identical to TRBD2. This CDR3 comprises 15 residues. CDR1 and CDR2 (germline): KGHSH, LQKENI. V shed 3 bases and J 5 bases; nucleotides not matched to a gene: 1. DNA for the CDR3: TGTGCCAGCTCACCCGGACTAGCGGGAGACAATGAGCAGTTCTTC. Its protein product is CASSPGLAGDNEQFF. The full variable domain, completed using reference TRBV18 and TRBJ2-1, is NAGVMQNPRHLVRRRGQEARLRCSPMKGHSHVYWYRQLPEEGLKFMVYLQKENIIDESGMPKERFSAEFPKEGPSILRIQQVVRGDSAAYFCASSPGLAGDNEQFFGPGTRLTVL.

This chain links TRBV6-5 with TRBJ2-1, with 9 positions matching TRBD2. From germline, CDR1 is MNHEY and CDR2 SVGAGI. After removal of 6 bases from V and 1 base from J, the junction contained 4 bases not matched to a gene. The CDR3 loop spans 15 amino acids. Here the CDR3 reads CASRDSGSSYNEQFF. CDR3 sequence (DNA): TGTGCCAGCAGAGATAGCGGGAGTTCCTACAATGAGCAGTTCTTC.

This clone has only a few counts. The chain combines TRBV6-5 with TRBJ2-7; 7 bases line up with TRBD2. This CDR3 comprises 13 residues. The V gene's germline CDR1 is MNHEY and CDR2 SVGAGI. V lost 6 bases and J lost 4; bases outside the gene matches: 6. The CDR3 DNA reads as TGTGCCAGCAGCAGCCGGGAGGCGTACGAGCAGTACGTC. This gives the protein CASSSREAYEQYV.

The chain has TRBV6-6 and TRBJ1-3; D is possibly TRBD1 (5 bases). Germline CDR1 is MNHNY and CDR2 is SVGAGI (reference sequence). Trimming shortened V by 3 bases and J by 2 bases, and 11 bases separated the two germline ends. The CDR3 has 15 amino acids. This CDR3 is CASSYHGTAGNTIYF. Here the CDR3 DNA reads TGTGCCAGCAGTTATCATGGGACTGCTGGAAACACCATATATTTT.

The rearrangement uses TRBV5-1 and TRBJ2-5; D might be TRBD2 (6 bases). V lost 0 bases to trimming and J lost 4 bases, with 10 bases between them. Looked up from germline, CDR1 is SGHRS and CDR2 is YFSETQ. The CDR3 covers 14 residues. The CDR3 sequence: CASSLVGGVETQYF. The CDR3 coding sequence is TGCGCCAGCAGCTTGGTAGGCGGGGTAGAGACCCAGTACTTC.

The DNA for the CDR3 is TGCGCCAGCAGCTTAGCGACCGGGACAGGGGGCCACTATGGCTACACCTTC. This encodes CASSLATGTGGHYGYTF. The chain carries TRBV5-1 and TRBJ1-2; 12 bases map to TRBD1. V lost 2 bases, J lost 3 bases, and 8 bases stayed unmatched. CDR3 length: 17 residues. The germline V gene encodes CDR1 SGHRS and CDR2 YFSETQ. Together with reference TRBV5-1 and TRBJ1-2, the CDR3 gives the full variable domain: KAGVTQTPRYLIKTRGQQVTLSCSPISGHRSVSWYQQTPGQGLQFLFEYFSETQRNKGNFPGRFSGRQFSNSRSEMNVSTLELGDSALYLCASSLATGTGGHYGYTFGSGTRLTVV.

This clone was detected many times. The genes are TRBV7-9 and TRBJ1-2; TRBD1 might be the D (5 bases). Per the germline V gene, CDR1 is SEHNR and CDR2 is FQNEAQ (reference sequence). CDR3 length: 15 residues. Trimming shortened V by 0 bases and J by 7 bases, and 15 bases separated the two germline ends. CDR3 DNA sequence: TGTGCCAGCAGCTTAGCGAGGGGAGGTCGGAGTGGCTACACCTTC. Translating gives CASSLARGGRSGYTF. Full variable domain (remainder filled in from reference TRBV7-9 and TRBJ1-2): DTGVSQNPRHKITKRGQNVTFRCDPISEHNRLYWYRQTLGQGPEFLTYFQNEAQLEKSRLLSDRFSAERPKGSFSTLEIQRTEQGDSAMYLCASSLARGGRSGYTFGSGTRLTVV.